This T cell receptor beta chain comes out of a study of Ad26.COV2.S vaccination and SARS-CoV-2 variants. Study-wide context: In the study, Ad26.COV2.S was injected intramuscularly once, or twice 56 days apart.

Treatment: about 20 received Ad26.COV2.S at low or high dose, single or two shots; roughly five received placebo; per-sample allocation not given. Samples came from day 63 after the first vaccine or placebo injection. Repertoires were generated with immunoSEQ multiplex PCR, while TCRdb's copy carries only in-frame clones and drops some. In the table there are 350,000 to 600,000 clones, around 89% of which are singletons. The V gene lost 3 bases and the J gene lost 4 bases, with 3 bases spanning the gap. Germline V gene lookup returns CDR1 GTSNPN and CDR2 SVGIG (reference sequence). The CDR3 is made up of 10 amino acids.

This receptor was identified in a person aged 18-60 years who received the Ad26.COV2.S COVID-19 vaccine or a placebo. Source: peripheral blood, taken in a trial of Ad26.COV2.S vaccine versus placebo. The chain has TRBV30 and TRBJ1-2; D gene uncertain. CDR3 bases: TGTGCCTGGAGAGTCTATGGCTACACCTTC. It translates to CAWRVYGYTF.